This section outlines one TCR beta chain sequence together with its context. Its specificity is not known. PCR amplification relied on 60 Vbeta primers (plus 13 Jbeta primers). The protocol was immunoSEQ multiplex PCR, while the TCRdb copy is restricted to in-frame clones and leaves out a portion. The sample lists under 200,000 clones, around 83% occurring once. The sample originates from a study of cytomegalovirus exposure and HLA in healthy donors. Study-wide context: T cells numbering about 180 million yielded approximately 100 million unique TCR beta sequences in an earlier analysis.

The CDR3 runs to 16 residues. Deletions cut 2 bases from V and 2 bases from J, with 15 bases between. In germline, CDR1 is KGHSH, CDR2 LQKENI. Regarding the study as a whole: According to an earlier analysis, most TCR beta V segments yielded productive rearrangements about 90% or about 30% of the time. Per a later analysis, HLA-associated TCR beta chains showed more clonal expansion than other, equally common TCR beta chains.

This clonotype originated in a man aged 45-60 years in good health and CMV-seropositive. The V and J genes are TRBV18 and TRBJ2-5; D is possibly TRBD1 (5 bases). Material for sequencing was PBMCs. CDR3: CASSPSAGWEQETQYF. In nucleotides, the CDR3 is TGTGCCAGCTCACCATCGGCAGGGTGGGAACAAGAGACCCAGTACTTC.